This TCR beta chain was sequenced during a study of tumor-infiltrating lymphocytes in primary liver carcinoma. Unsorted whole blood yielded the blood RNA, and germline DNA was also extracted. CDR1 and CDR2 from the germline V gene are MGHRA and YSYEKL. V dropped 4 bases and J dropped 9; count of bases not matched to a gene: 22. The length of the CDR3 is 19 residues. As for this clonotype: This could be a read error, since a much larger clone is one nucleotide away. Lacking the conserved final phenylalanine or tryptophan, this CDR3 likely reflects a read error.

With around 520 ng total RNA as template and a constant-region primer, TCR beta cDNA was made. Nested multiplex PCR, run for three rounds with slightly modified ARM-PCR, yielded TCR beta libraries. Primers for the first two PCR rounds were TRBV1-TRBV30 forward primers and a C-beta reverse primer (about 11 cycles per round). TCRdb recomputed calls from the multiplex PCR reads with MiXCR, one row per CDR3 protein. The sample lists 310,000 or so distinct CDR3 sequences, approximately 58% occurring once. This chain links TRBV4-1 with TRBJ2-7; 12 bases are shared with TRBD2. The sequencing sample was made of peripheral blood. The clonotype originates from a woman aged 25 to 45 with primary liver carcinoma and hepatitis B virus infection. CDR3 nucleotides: TGCGCCAGCAGCCCCCCGGGACGTCCGACTAGCGGGAGACAACAAGGGCAGTACTTG. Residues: CASSPPGRPTSGRQQGQYL.